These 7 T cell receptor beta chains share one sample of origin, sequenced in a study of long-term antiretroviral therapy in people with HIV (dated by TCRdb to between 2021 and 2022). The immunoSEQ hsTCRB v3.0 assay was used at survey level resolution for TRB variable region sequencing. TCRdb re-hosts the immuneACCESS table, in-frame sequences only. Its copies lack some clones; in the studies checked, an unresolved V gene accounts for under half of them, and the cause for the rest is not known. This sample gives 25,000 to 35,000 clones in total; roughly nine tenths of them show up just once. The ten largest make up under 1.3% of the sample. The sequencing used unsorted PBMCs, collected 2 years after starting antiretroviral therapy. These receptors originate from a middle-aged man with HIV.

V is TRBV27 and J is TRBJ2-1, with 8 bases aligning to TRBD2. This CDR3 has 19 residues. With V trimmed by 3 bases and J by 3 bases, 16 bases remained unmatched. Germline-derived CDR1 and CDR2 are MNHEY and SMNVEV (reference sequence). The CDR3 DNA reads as TGTGCCAGCAGTTTGCCATTCGCGGGGGGCACCGATTTCTACAATGAGCAGTTCTTC. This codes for CASSLPFAGGTDFYNEQFF.

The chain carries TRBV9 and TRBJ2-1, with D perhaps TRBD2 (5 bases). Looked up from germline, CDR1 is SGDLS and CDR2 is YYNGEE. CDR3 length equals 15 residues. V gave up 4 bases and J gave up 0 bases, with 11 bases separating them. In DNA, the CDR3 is TGTGCCAGCAGCCCCTCGGGGAGCTCCTACAATGAGCAGTTCTTC. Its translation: CASSPSGSSYNEQFF. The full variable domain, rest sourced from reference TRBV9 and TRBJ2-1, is DSGVTQTPKHLITATGQRVTLRCSPRSGDLSVYWYQQSLDQGLQFLIQYYNGEERAKGNILERFSAQQFPDLHSELNLSSLELGDSALYFCASSPSGSSYNEQFFGPGTRLTVL.

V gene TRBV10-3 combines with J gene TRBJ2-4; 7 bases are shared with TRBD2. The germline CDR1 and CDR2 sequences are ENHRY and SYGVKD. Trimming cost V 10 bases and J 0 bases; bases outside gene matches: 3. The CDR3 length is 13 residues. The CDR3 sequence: CATTSEAKNIQYF. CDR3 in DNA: TGTGCCACAACTAGCGAAGCCAAAAACATTCAGTACTTC.

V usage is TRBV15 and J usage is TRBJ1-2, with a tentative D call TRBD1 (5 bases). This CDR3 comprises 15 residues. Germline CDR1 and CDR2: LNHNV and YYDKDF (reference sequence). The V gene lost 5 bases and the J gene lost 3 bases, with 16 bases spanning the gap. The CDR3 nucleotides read TGTGCCACCAGCCCCCCGGGGAGGGGATACTATGGCTACACCTTC. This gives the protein CATSPPGRGYYGYTF.

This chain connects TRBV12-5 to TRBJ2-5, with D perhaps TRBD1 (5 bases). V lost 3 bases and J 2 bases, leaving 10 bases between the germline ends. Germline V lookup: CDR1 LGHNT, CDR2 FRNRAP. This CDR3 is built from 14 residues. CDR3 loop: CASGLSTVQETQYF. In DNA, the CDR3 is TGTGCTAGTGGTTTATCGACAGTACAAGAGACCCAGTACTTC.

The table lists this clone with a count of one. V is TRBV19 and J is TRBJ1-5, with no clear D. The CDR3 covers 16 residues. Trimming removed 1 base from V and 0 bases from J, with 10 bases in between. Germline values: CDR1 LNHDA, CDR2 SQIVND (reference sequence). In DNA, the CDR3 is TGTGCCAGTAGTATAGTTAGCAGCCATAGCAATCAGCCCCAGCATTTT. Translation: CASSIVSSHSNQPQHF.

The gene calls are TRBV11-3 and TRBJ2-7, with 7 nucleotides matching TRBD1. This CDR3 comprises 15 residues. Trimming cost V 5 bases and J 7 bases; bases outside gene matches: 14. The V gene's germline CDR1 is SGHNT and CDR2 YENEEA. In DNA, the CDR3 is TGTGCCAGCAGCCCGCGGACAGGCCGAGGGGGAGAGCAGTACTTC. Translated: CASSPRTGRGGEQYF.